These 25 T cell receptor beta chains originate from one sample sequenced in a study of identical twins. In TCRdb, the 5' RACE reads were re-called with MiXCR into one record per CDR3 protein. The table has around 1.7 million distinct CDR3 sequences, under 35% seen once. What was sequenced was cord blood. These receptor sequences come from a newborn girl in good health.

The V call is TRBV27, the J call TRBJ2-7, with D perhaps TRBD2 (5 bases). This CDR3 region has 15 residues. The germline V gene encodes CDR1 MNHEY and CDR2 SMNVEV (reference sequence). V was trimmed by 3 bases and J by 7 bases, leaving 19 bases between them. The CDR3 loop reads CASSFSLVALNEQYF. CDR3 coding DNA: TGTGCCAGCAGTTTCTCACTAGTAGCACTCAATGAGCAGTACTTC.

This clonotype was found a few times. This chain connects TRBV25-1 to TRBJ1-1, with D unclear. The germline V gene has CDR1 MGHDK and CDR2 SYGVNS. V was pared by 6 bases and J by 3 bases, with 5 bases between. The CDR3 has 11 amino acids. The CDR3 is CASRLYTEAFF. The CDR3 nucleotides read TGTGCCAGCAGACTGTACACTGAAGCTTTCTTT.

The chain carries TRBV28 and TRBJ1-1, with D possibly TRBD1 on 6 matching bases. V lost 5 bases, J lost 5 bases, and 18 bases lay in between. Germline lookup yields CDR1 MDHEN and CDR2 SYDVKM. The CDR3 has 15 amino acids. CDR3 in amino acids: CASSPATGGRTEAFF. The CDR3 DNA reads TGTGCCAGCAGTCCAGCGACAGGCGGGAGGACTGAAGCTTTCTTT.

Comment on this clonotype: This CDR3 is missing its conserved last phenylalanine or tryptophan, likely due to a read error. This rearrangement joins TRBV20-1 to TRBJ2-7, with D possibly being TRBD2 (5 bases). The CDR3 contains 10 residues. With 4 bases removed from V and 4 bases from J, the gap between germline ends came to 5 bases. Germline CDR1 DFQATT, CDR2 SNEGSKA (reference sequence). CDR3 bases: TGCAGTGCTACGGGGTACGAGCAGTACTTA. Its translation: CSATGYEQYL.

This chain links TRBV6-2 or TRBV6-3 with TRBJ2-1; TRBD2 might be the D (6 bases). The J call is uncertain, as TRBJ2-7 better fits the DNA end. The CDR3 has 18 amino acids. Germline assignment: CDR1 MNHEY and CDR2 SVGEGT. This CDR3 reads CASSLLRPLASTYNEQYF. As DNA, the CDR3 is TGTGCCAGCAGCCTCCTAAGGCCGCTAGCGAGCACCTACAATGAGCAGTACTTC.

The V and J genes are TRBV14 and TRBJ2-7; 9 bases fit TRBD1. The CDR3 runs 17 residues. The germline gives CDR1 SGHDN, CDR2 FVKESK. V lost 0 bases, J lost 0 bases, and 6 bases stayed unmatched. The CDR3: CASSQDLGQGSSYEQYF. Written as DNA, the CDR3 is TGTGCCAGCAGCCAAGATCTGGGACAGGGAAGCTCCTACGAGCAGTACTTC.

This clonotype was counted at least ten times. One end of the junction fails to match germline, which may point to a read error. This chain joins TRBV7-2 and TRBJ2-5; D remains ambiguous. Germline V gives CDR1 SGHTA, CDR2 FQGNSA. The CDR3 consists of 13 residues. The CDR3 protein is CASSLANQETQYF. CDR3 DNA sequence: TGCGCCAGCAGCTTGGCTAACCAAGAGACCCAGTACTTC.

The J gene is TRBJ2-3, the V gene TRBV4-2; tentative D call: TRBD2 (6 bases). The V gene lost 1 base and the J gene lost 2 bases, with 22 bases spanning the gap. Germline V gene lookup returns CDR1 LGHNA and CDR2 YNFKEQ. The CDR3 consists of 19 residues. The CDR3 DNA sequence: TGTGCCAGCAGCCAAGCAAGCCCCTTTCTGCGGGACCCCACAGATACGCAGTATTTT. Amino acid sequence: CASSQASPFLRDPTDTQYF.

This clonotype has ten or more counts. The chain uses TRBV20-1 and TRBJ2-3; D unresolved. The CDR3 is made up of 13 amino acids. CDR1 and CDR2 from the germline V gene are DFQATT and SNEGSKA (reference sequence). Trimming removed 1 base at V and 1 base at J, with 6 bases between. CDR3 protein: CSARVIGTDTQYF. CDR3 DNA sequence: TGCAGTGCTAGAGTAATAGGCACAGATACGCAGTATTTT.

This clonotype was observed at least ten times. The rearrangement joins TRBV4-2 to TRBJ2-7; 7 bases agree with TRBD2. The CDR3 is 16 residues long. Trimming took 0 bases from V and 2 from J; bases not matched to a gene: 7. Germline assignment: CDR1 LGHNA and CDR2 YNFKEQ. CDR3 loop: CASSQDLLGLAYEQYF. As DNA, the CDR3 is TGTGCCAGCAGCCAAGATCTATTAGGACTAGCCTACGAGCAGTACTTC.

In this sample, this clonotype turned up a few times. The chain is built from TRBV7-9 and TRBJ2-3; D might be TRBD1 (6 bases). Germline V lookup: CDR1 SEHNR, CDR2 FQNEAQ (reference sequence). The V end lost 6 bases, the J end lost 4 bases, and 23 bases lay between the germline ends. The CDR3 is made up of 17 amino acids. For the CDR3, the DNA is TGTGCCAGCAGAGGCTCCTGGAACAGGGTCCGCGCAGATACGCAGTATTTT. This sequence encodes CASRGSWNRVRADTQYF.

Notes on this clonotype: This sequence may be a read error, since a much larger clone differs from it by one base. This chain joins TRBV13 and TRBJ1-2; the D gene is possibly TRBD1 (6 bases). Per the germline V gene, CDR1 is PRHDT and CDR2 is FYEKMQ (reference sequence). This CDR3 comprises 14 residues. CDR3 sequence reads: CACSTRTANYGYTF. CDR3 DNA sequence: TGTGCCTGCAGCACCAGGACAGCTAACTATGGCTACACCTTC.

CDR3 sequence (DNA): TGTGCCAGCAGTTTAGTATCCAAAAGCGAGCAGTACTTC. Residues: CASSLVSKSEQYF. The V and J genes are TRBV27 and TRBJ2-7; D is unresolved. Between the trimmed V and J ends, which lost 2 bases and 6 bases, there was a span of 11 bases. The V gene's germline CDR1 is MNHEY and CDR2 SMNVEV (reference sequence). The CDR3 is 13 residues long.

This clonotype was found a few times. The rearrangement joins TRBV12-3 or TRBV12-4 to TRBJ2-2; D perhaps matches TRBD1 (6 bases). The CDR3 is made up of 16 amino acids. V dropped 3 bases and J dropped 0 bases, with 11 bases sitting between them. The CDR3 DNA sequence: TGTGCCAGCAGTTTTACCCCAGGGGCGAACACCGGGGAGCTGTTTTTT. Translating it yields CASSFTPGANTGELFF.

The rearrangement links TRBV25-1 to TRBJ2-3; D is unclear. Germline V gene data show CDR1 as MGHDK and CDR2 as SYGVNS. This CDR3 has 12 residues. The ends were cut back, 1 base at V and 8 bases at J, with 7 bases in the middle. CDR3 loop: CASSESQGTQYF. CDR3 DNA sequence: TGTGCCAGCAGTGAATCTCAAGGTACGCAGTATTTT.

This chain uses TRBV12-3 or TRBV12-4 with TRBJ1-1, with TRBD1 identical over 9 bases. The junction had 13 bases not matched to a gene; V was cut back by 6 bases and J by 5 bases. CDR3 length equals 16 residues. Here the CDR3 reads CASRAKSGTGSTEAFF. The CDR3, as DNA: TGTGCCAGCAGAGCAAAATCCGGGACAGGGAGTACTGAAGCTTTCTTT.

This rearrangement joins TRBV12-3 or TRBV12-4 to TRBJ2-1; 9 nucleotides line up with TRBD2. The CDR3 has 15 amino acids. J gave up 4 bases and V 5 bases, and 6 bases lay outside the gene matches. The CDR3 spells CASSVTGLAYNEQFF. CDR3 sequence (DNA): TGTGCCAGCAGTGTCACCGGACTAGCGTACAATGAGCAGTTCTTC.

This clonotype turned up a few times. This sequence joins TRBV28 and TRBJ2-7, with TRBD1 identical over 7 bases. The V and J ends lost 3 bases and 7 bases, in that order; junction bases with no gene match: 9. Germline CDR1 reads MDHEN; CDR2 reads SYDVKM. The CDR3 consists of 14 residues. The CDR3: CASSFPDRYNEQYF. The CDR3 DNA reads TGTGCCAGCAGTTTCCCGGACAGGTACAATGAGCAGTACTTC.

This clonotype occurred once. Written as DNA, the CDR3 is TGTGCCAGCAGCCAAGATGTTAGCCGAGAGCAGTTCTTC. Translating it yields CASSQDVSREQFF. This sequence joins TRBV14 and TRBJ2-1; D unclear. The ends were cut back, 0 bases at V and 10 bases at J, with 10 bases in the middle. Germline V gene data show CDR1 as SGHDN and CDR2 as FVKESK. This CDR3 spans 13 amino acids.

The chain employs TRBV4-1 and TRBJ2-3; 7 bases are a match to TRBD2. V was clipped by 0 bases and J by 7 bases; unmatched bases: 7. This CDR3 is built from 15 residues. CDR1 is MGHRA, CDR2 YSYEKL, per germline. CDR3 region: CASSQDRLAVYTQYF. In nucleotides, the CDR3 is TGCGCCAGCAGCCAAGATCGGCTAGCGGTCTATACGCAGTATTTT.

The CDR3 region is CASSSSSGRGNYGYTF. DNA for the CDR3: TGTGCCAGCAGTTCCTCCTCGGGGAGGGGTAACTATGGCTACACCTTC. The V call is TRBV12-3 or TRBV12-4, the J call TRBJ1-2; TRBD1 is a possible D gene (5 bases). The CDR3 runs to 16 residues. The V end lost 4 bases, the J end lost 1 base, and 16 bases lay between the germline ends.

The chain links TRBV25-1 to TRBJ1-2, with TRBD1 identical over 7 bases. The junction had 4 bases not matched to a gene; V was cut back by 2 bases and J by 4 bases. Germline V gives CDR1 MGHDK, CDR2 SYGVNS. This CDR3 comprises 14 residues. In nucleotides, the CDR3 is TGTGCCAGCAGTGAACTAGGGGGCTTCTATGGCTACACCTTC. It codes for CASSELGGFYGYTF.

The chain links TRBV10-3 to TRBJ1-1; D possibly corresponds to TRBD1 (6 bases). Looked up from germline, CDR1 is ENHRY and CDR2 is SYGVKD. The CDR3 consists of 14 residues. Trimming cost V 0 bases and J 8 bases, with 13 bases left between them. The CDR3 DNA reads TGTGCCATCAGTGAGTCAGGCAGGGGAGGGGAAGCTTTCTTT. Its protein product is CAISESGRGGEAFF.

This clonotype has only one observation. The chain recombines TRBV3-1 with TRBJ2-6; possibly TRBD1 for D (6 bases). The V gene lost 6 bases and the J gene lost 2 bases, with 20 bases spanning the gap. The CDR3 covers 18 residues. Germline values: CDR1 LGHDT, CDR2 YNNKEL (reference sequence). In nucleotides, the CDR3 is TGTGCCAGCAGTCCACAGGGAGATTCAGGACCTGGGGCCAACGTCCTGACTTTC. Its translation is CASSPQGDSGPGANVLTF.

V gene TRBV6-5 combines with J gene TRBJ2-2, with D unresolved. The CDR3 consists of 15 residues. CDR1 and CDR2 (germline): MNHEY, SVGAGI. V was cut by 0 bases and J by 4 bases, with 9 bases left in between. CDR3 sequence reads: CASSYSFWATGELFF. DNA of the CDR3: TGTGCCAGCAGTTACTCGTTCTGGGCCACCGGGGAGCTGTTTTTT.